The TCR beta chain described here comes from a study of human thymus T cells. The germline gives CDR1 SNHLY, CDR2 FYNNEI. Trimming took off 1 base at V and 0 bases at J, with 13 bases between the two ends. The CDR3 consists of 17 residues. Corrective cardiac operations yielded the resected thymus tissue. Corrective surgery for congenital heart defects was being performed on the healthy Finnish infants who were the donors. Study outcomes and limitations: Related research examined unrelated individuals and reported that their thymic repertoires overlapped highly. Thymic and blood repertoires appeared to display a bias in their usage of V and J genes.

Concerning this clone itself: Its target is not known.

Generated by immunoSEQ multiplex PCR, the TCRdb table keeps only in-frame clones and is missing some. This sample has roughly 120,000 clones, with more than 90% found just once. The chain couples TRBV2 to TRBJ2-4, with D perhaps TRBD2 (6 bases). The clonotype originates from a boy younger than two with a congenital heart defect but otherwise immunologically healthy. Material: thymus tissue. The CDR3 DNA sequence: TGTGCCAGCAGTGAAGGAGGAGGCGGGGTAGCCAAAAACATTCAGTACTTC. Its translation: CASSEGGGGVAKNIQYF. Combining the CDR3 with reference TRBV2 and TRBJ2-4 gives the whole variable domain EPEVTQTPSHQVTQMGQEVILRCVPISNHLYFYWYRQILGQKVEFLVSFYNNEISEKSEIFDDQFSVERPDGSNFTLKIRSTKLEDSAMYFCASSEGGGGVAKNIQYFGAGTRLSVL.